Below, one T cell receptor beta chain is given with its context. These data come from a study of blood T cell repertoires in COVID-19. Original handling: Amplification of reference gene primers was used by the study to estimate nucleated cell counts. The data were produced by immunoSEQ multiplex PCR, yet TCRdb's version contains in-frame clones alone and is incomplete. V and J calls plus clone size are reproduced from that table; the DNA served to infer D and trimming. The profile shows a few hundred thousand clones, around 88% of them singletons. CDR1 and CDR2 from the germline V gene are LNHDA and SQIVND (reference sequence). This CDR3 has 14 amino acids. The V end lost 3 bases, the J end lost 5 bases, and 13 bases lay between the germline ends.

The source material was peripheral blood. The sequence came from a woman aged 25-40 years with COVID-19, enrolled during active disease. This rearrangement joins TRBV19 to TRBJ1-1; TRBD1 might be the D (6 bases). The CDR3 sequence is CASSITGLRTEAFF. The CDR3 DNA follows: TGTGCCAGTAGTATTACAGGGTTAAGGACTGAAGCTTTCTTT. The entire variable domain, with the rest obtained from reference TRBV19 and TRBJ1-1, is as follows: DGGITQSPKYLFRKEGQNVTLSCEQNLNHDAMYWYRQDPGQGLRLIYYSQIVNDFQKGDIAEGYSVSREKKESFPLTVTSAQKNPTAFYLCASSITGLRTEAFFGQGTRLTVV.